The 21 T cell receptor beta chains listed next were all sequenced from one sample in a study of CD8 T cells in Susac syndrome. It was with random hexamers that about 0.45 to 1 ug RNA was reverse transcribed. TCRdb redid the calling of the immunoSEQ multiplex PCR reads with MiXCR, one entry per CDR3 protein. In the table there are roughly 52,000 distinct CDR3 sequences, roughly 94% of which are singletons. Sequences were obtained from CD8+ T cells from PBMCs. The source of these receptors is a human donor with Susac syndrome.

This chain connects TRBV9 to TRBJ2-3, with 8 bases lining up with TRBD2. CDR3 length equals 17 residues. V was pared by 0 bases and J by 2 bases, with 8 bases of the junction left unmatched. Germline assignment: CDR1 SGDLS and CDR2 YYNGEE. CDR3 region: CASSVDSGGAYTDTQYF. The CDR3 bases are TGTGCCAGCAGCGTAGACTCCGGGGGGGCGTACACAGATACGCAGTATTTT. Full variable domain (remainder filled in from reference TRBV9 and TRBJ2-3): DSGVTQTPKHLITATGQRVTLRCSPRSGDLSVYWYQQSLDQGLQFLIQYYNGEERAKGNILERFSAQQFPDLHSELNLSSLELGDSALYFCASSVDSGGAYTDTQYFGPGTRLTVL.

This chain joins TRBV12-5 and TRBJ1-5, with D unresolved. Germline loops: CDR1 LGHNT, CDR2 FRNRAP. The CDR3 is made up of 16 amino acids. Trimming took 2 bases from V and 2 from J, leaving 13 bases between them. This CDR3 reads CASGLSASGGNQPQHF. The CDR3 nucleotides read TGTGCTAGTGGTTTGTCCGCCAGTGGGGGCAATCAGCCCCAGCATTTT.

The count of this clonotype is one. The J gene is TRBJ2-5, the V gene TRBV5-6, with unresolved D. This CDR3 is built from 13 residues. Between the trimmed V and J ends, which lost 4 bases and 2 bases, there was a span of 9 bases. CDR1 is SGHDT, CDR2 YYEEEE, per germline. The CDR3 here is CASSPDIQETQYF. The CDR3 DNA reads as TGTGCCAGCAGCCCAGACATACAAGAGACCCAGTACTTC.

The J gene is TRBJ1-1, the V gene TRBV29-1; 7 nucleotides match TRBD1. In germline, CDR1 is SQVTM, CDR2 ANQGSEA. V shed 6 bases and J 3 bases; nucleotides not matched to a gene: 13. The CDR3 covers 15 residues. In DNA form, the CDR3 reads TGCAGCGTCGCCAATTTCAGGGGGGTCGACACTGAAGCTTTCTTT. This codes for CSVANFRGVDTEAFF.

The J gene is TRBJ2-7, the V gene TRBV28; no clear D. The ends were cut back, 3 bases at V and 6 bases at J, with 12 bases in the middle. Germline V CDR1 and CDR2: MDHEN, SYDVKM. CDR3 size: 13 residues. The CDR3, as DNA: TGTGCCAGCAGTTTGTACCCGGGCGTCGAGCAGTACTTC. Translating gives CASSLYPGVEQYF.

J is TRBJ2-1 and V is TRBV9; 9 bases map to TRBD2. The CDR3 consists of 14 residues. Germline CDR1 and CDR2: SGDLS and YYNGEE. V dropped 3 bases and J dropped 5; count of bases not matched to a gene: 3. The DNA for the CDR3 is TGTGCCAGCAGCGAAGCGGGGGGACACAATGAGCAGTTCTTC. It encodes CASSEAGGHNEQFF. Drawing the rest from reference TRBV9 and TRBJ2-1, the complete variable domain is DSGVTQTPKHLITATGQRVTLRCSPRSGDLSVYWYQQSLDQGLQFLIQYYNGEERAKGNILERFSAQQFPDLHSELNLSSLELGDSALYFCASSEAGGHNEQFFGPGTRLTVL.

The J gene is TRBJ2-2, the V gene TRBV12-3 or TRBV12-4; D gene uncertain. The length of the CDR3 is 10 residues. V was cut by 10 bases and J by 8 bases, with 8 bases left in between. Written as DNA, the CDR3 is TGTGCCACGTTCGTGGGGGAGCTGTTTTTT. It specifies CATFVGELFF.

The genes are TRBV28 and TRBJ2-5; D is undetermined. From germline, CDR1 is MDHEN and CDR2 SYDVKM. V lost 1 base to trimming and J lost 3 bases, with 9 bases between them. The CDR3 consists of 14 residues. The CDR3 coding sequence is TGTGCCAGCAGTTTATACCCAGTGAAAGAGACCCAGTACTTC. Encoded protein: CASSLYPVKETQYF.

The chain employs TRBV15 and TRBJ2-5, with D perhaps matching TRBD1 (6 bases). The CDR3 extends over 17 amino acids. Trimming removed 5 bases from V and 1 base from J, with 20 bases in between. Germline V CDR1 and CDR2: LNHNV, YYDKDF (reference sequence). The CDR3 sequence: CATSPHTGQTSQETQYF. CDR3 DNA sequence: TGTGCCACCAGCCCCCACACAGGGCAAACCTCCCAAGAGACCCAGTACTTC.

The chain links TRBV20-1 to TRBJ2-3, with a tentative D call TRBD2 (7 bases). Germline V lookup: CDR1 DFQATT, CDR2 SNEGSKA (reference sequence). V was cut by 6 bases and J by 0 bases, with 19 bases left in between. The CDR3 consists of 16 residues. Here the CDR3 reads CSAFSSAGASTDTQYF. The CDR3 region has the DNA TGCAGTGCCTTCTCCTCGGCGGGGGCTAGCACAGATACGCAGTATTTT.

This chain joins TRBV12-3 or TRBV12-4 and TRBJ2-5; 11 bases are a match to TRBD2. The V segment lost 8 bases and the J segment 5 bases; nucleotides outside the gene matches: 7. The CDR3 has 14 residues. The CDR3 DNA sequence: TGTGCCAGCTACGAGACTAGCGGGGTGGAGACCCAGTACTTC. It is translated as CASYETSGVETQYF.

CDR3 amino acids: CAGEQGGNYGYTF. As DNA, the CDR3 is TGTGCCGGCGAACAGGGGGGTAACTATGGCTACACCTTC. The rearrangement links TRBV7-9 to TRBJ1-2; 8 bases agree with TRBD1. From germline, CDR1 is SEHNR and CDR2 FQNEAQ (reference sequence). The V gene end was trimmed by 11 bases and the J gene end by 1 base; junction bases not matched to a gene: 6. The CDR3 is made up of 13 amino acids.

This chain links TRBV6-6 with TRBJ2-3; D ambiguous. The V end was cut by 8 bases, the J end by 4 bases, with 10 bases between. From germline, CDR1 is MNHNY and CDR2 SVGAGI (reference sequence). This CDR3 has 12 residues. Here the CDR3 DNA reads TGTGCCAGCTTAGGTAGGGCAGATACGCAGTATTTT. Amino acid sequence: CASLGRADTQYF.

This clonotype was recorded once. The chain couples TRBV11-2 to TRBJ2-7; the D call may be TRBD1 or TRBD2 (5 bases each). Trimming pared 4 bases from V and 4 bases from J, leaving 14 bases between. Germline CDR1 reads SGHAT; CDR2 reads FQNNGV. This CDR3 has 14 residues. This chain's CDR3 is CASSSGTGIYEQYF. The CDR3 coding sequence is TGTGCCAGCAGCTCCGGGACGGGGATATACGAGCAGTACTTC.

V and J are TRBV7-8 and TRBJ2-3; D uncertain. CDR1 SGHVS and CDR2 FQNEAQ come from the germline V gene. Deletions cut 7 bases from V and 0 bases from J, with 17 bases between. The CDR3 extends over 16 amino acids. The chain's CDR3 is CASTLVVSTSTDTQYF. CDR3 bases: TGTGCCAGCACCTTGGTAGTCAGTACTAGCACAGATACGCAGTATTTT.

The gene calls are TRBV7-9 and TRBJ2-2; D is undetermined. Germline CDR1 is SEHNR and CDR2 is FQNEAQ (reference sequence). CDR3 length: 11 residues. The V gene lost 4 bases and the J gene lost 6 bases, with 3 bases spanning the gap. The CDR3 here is CASSYPGELFF. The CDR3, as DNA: TGTGCCAGCAGCTATCCCGGGGAGCTGTTTTTT.

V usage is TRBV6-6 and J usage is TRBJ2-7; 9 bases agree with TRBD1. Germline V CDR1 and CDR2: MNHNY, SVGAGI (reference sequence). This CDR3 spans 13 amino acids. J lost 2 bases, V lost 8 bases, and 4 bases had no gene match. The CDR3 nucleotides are TGTGCCAGCGCGAGACAGGGGGCCTACGAGCAGTACTTC. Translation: CASARQGAYEQYF.

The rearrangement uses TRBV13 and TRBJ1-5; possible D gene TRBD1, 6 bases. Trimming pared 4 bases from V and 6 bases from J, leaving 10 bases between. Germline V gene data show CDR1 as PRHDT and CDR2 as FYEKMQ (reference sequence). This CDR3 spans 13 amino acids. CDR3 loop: CASSSGRGQPQHF. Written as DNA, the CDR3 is TGTGCCAGCAGCTCGGGCAGGGGTCAGCCCCAGCATTTT.

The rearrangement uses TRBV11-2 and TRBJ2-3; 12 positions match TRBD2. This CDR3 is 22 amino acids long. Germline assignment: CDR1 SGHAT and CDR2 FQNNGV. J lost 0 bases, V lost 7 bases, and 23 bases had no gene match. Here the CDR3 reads CASKPTLAGGPRPAGSTDTQYF. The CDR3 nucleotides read TGTGCCAGCAAACCCACACTAGCGGGGGGACCCCGGCCCGCCGGGAGCACAGATACGCAGTATTTT.

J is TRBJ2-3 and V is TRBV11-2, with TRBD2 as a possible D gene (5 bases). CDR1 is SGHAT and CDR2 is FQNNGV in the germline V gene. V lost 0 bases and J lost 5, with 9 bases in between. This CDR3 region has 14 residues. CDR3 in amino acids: CASSLERRRDTQYF. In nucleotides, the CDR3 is TGTGCCAGCAGCTTAGAGAGGAGGAGAGATACGCAGTATTTT.

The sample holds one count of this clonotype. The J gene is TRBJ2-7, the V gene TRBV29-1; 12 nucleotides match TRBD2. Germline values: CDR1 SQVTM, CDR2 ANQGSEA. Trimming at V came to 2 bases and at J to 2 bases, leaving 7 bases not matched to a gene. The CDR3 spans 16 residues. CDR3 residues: CSVEPGLAGLPYEQYF. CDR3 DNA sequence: TGCAGCGTTGAACCTGGACTAGCGGGGTTACCCTACGAGCAGTACTTC.